A selection of T cell receptor beta chains follows, all from one sample in a study of early T cells in non-severe SARS-CoV-2 infection. TCRdb re-derived calls from the 5' RACE reads in MiXCR, one entry per CDR3 protein. Of fewer than 50,000 distinct CDR3 sequences listed, 6% to 8.5% were seen once; the top ten hold roughly 8.5%. The sequenced sample was whole blood. The receptors were sampled from an adult who was a healthcare worker with PCR-confirmed SARS-CoV-2 infection or an uninfected control (not recorded which). The CDR3 runs from the conserved cysteine through the conserved F or W. D genes are given only for firm matches. Not every row has a clone size; where given, it reads once, few, many or a size class.

cdr3_aa	cdr3_nt	v_call	j_call	clone_size	d_call
CASSHGTGQVKYEQYF	TGTGCCAGCAGCCACGGAACGGGACAGGTTAAATACGAGCAGTACTTC	TRBV3-1	TRBJ2-7	few	TRBD1
CASEATSGGYNEQFF	TGCGCCAGCGAGGCGACTAGCGGGGGATACAATGAGCAGTTCTTC	TRBV5-1	TRBJ2-1	many	TRBD2
CASSPSTLVTEAFF	TGTGCCAGCTCACCATCAACGCTCGTAACTGAAGCTTTCTTT	TRBV18	TRBJ1-1	few	NA
CASSPTGGRGEKLFF	TGTGCCAGCAGTCCAACTGGGGGGCGCGGTGAAAAACTGTTTTTT	TRBV27	TRBJ1-4	many	NA
CAWSVLGRTPLHF	TGTGCCTGGAGTGTACTTGGGAGGACACCCCTCCACTTT	TRBV30	TRBJ1-6	NA	NA
CAISESSDQPQHF	TGTGCCATCAGTGAGTCTTCGGATCAGCCCCAGCATTTT	TRBV10-3	TRBJ1-5	many	NA
CASGEGDTQYF	TGCGCCAGCGGTGAGGGAGATACGCAGTATTTT	TRBV5-1	TRBJ2-3	NA	NA
CASSQENSGNRSPLHF	TGCGCCAGCAGCCAAGAAAATTCAGGCAATCGGTCACCCCTCCACTTT	TRBV4-3	TRBJ1-6	few	NA
CASSILDVYEQYF	TGTGCCAGCAGCATCCTCGACGTCTACGAGCAGTACTTC	TRBV7-8	TRBJ2-7	NA	NA
CASSSLMGRNEKLFF	TGTGCCAGCAGCTCGCTCATGGGCAGAAATGAAAAACTGTTTTTT	TRBV9	TRBJ1-4	NA	NA
CASGYPTSYNEQFF	TGTGCCAGCGGTTACCCTACCTCCTACAATGAGCAGTTCTTC	TRBV2	TRBJ2-1	many	NA